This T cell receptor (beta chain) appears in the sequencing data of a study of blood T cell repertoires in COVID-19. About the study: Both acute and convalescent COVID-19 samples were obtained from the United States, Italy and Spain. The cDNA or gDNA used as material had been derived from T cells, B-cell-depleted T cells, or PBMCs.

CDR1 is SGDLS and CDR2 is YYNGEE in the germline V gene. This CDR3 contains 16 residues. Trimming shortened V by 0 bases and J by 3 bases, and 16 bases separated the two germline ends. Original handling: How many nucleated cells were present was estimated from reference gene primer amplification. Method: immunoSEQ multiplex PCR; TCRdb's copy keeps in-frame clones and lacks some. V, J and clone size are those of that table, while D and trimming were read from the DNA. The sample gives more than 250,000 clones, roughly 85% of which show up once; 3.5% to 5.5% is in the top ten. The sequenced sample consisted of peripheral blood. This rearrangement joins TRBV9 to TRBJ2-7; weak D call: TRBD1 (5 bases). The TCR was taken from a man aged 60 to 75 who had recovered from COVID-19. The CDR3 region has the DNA TGTGCCAGCAGCGTAGGTGGCAGGGCCGCAAGCTACGAGCAGTACTTC. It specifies CASSVGGRAASYEQYF. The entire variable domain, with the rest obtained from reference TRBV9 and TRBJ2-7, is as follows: DSGVTQTPKHLITATGQRVTLRCSPRSGDLSVYWYQQSLDQGLQFLIQYYNGEERAKGNILERFSAQQFPDLHSELNLSSLELGDSALYFCASSVGGRAASYEQYFGPGTRLTVT.